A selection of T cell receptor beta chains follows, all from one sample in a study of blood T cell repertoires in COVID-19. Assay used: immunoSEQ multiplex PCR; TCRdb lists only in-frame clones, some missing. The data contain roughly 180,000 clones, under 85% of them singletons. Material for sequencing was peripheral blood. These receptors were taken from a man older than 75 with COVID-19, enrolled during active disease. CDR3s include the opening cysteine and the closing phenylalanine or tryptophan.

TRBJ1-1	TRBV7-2	CASSFREGEAFF
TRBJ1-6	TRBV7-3	CASSLRGQTNSPLHF
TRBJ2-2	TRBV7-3	CASSLMGQGTGELFF
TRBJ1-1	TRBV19	CASSIAGTGGAFF
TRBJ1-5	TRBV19	CASRPRGNSNQPQHF
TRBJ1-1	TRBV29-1	CSSGTDPNTEAFF
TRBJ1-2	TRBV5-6	CASSFREDYTF
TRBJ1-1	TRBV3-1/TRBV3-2	CASSQRDWNTEAFF
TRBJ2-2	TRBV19	CASSVDRGRMGELFF
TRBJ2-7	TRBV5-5	CASSQGQPYEQYF
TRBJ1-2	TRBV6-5	CASSYYSQGVYGYTF
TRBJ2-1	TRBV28	CASSSAGQPKLNEQFF
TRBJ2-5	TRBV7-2	CASSLQERGTQYF
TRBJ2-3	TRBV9	CASSVAYRRDTQYF
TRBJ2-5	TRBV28	CASSLAGAQETQYF
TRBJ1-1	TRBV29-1	CSTRQGAGTEAFF
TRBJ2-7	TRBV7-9	CASSSPEDGQYEQYF
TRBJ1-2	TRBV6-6	CASSEGQGNGYTF
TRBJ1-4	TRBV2	CASSGGGEKLFF
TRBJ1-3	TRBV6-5	CASSWGQALPGNTIYF
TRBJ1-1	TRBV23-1	CASSQGGQGKAMNTEAFF
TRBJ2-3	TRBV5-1	CASSLAWETSGGSPDTQYF
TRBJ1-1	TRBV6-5	CASSYGGQSVEAFF
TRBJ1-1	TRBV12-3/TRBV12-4	CASSPLTEAFF
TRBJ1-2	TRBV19	CASSLTGKDYGYTF
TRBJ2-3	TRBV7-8	CASLRTPGGGTDTQYF
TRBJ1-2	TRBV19	CASSTLDRENGYTF
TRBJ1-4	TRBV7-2	CASRGRGGINEKLFF
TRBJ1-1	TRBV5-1	CASTWTVGNTEAFF
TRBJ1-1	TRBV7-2	CASSLTQGATEAFF
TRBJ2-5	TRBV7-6	CASSLGAGGPYQETQYF
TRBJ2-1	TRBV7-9	CASSWTGLDNEQFF
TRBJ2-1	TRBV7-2	CASSLAGGNNEQFF
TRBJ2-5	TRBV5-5	CASAGIQNDFQETQYF
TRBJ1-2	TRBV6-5	CASTIGADGYTF
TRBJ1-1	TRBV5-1	CASSLADNLRAFF
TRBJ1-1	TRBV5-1	CASTNQGFSTEAFF
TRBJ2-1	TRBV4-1	CASSQDYQRLYNEQFF
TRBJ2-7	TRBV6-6	CAGGRVGNEQYF
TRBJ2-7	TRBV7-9	CASSLGAYGESYEQYF
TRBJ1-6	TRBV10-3	CAISESFGQGRNSPLHF
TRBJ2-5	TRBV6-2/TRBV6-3	CASSYSAGGGETQYF
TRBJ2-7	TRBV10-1	CASSDPGTGVSEQYF
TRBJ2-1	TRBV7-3	CASSVLAGGWNEQFF
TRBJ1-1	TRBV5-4	CASSSDRATEAFF
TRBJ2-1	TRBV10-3	CAASVGERHNEQFF
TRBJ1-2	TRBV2	CASRETAGASGGYTF
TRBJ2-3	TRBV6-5	CASSYSVRDTDTQYF
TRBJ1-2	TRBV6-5	CASTLTGLYGYTF
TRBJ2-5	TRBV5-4	CASSTPGQAGETQYF
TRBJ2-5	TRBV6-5	CASSFGQNKETQYF
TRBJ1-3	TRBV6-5	CASSNGGDSGNTIYF
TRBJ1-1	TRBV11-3	CASSLGGGGTEAFF